These T cell receptor beta chains were read from a single sample in a study of memory CD4+ T cells and cytomegalovirus serostatus. The data were produced by immunoSEQ multiplex PCR, yet TCRdb's version contains in-frame clones alone and is incomplete. This sample has tens of thousands of clones, with roughly 82% found just once. The sequenced sample consisted of memory CD4+ T cells from blood. The receptors stem from an adult in good health and CMV-seronegative. CDR3s include the opening cysteine and the closing phenylalanine or tryptophan.

CDR3 | J | V
CASSIGQADYGYTF | TRBJ1-2 | TRBV19
CASSPRDYGGTDTQYF | TRBJ2-3 | TRBV9
CATSRPDRAATEAFF | TRBJ1-1 | TRBV15
CASTPSRDGNEQFF | TRBJ2-1 | TRBV7-2
CASSLKGVRGNNEQFF | TRBJ2-1 | TRBV19
CASSATGAGNTIYF | TRBJ1-3 | TRBV2
CASSATGTSGVGEQYF | TRBJ2-7 | TRBV9
CASSREGGRGGANVLTF | TRBJ2-6 | TRBV5-6
CASSFYGDTGELFF | TRBJ2-2 | TRBV5-5
CASSQGTFEKLFF | TRBJ1-4 | TRBV14
CSALPQPNEKLFF | TRBJ1-4 | TRBV29-1
CASSPLSVGPTDF | TRBJ2-7 | TRBV11-2
CASSLSTTSLLTGELFF | TRBJ2-2 | TRBV27
CASSADASTEAFF | TRBJ1-1 | TRBV7-2
CASRPGQGASETQYF | TRBJ2-5 | TRBV6-6
CASVGQRLTGELFF | TRBJ2-2 | TRBV2
CASTRQGGPTDTQYF | TRBJ2-3 | TRBV2
CASSQQGPGELFF | TRBJ2-2 | TRBV4-1
CASSPRSGANVLTF | TRBJ2-6 | TRBV9
CASSGTGTRGVNEQFF | TRBJ2-1 | TRBV7-3
CASSPRDPSYEQYF | TRBJ2-7 | TRBV4-1
CASSSSGSTDTQYF | TRBJ2-3 | TRBV18
CASSLAWRGDAYNEQFF | TRBJ2-1 | TRBV7-9
CASSPRVGTSGGNEQFF | TRBJ2-1 | TRBV9
CASRIPGTQGTDTQYF | TRBJ2-3 | TRBV5-1
CASSQGYTRSPLHF | TRBJ1-6 | TRBV14
CASSYNNYGYTF | TRBJ1-2 | TRBV11-2
CASSQVGRVNNEQFF | TRBJ2-1 | TRBV4-2
CASSQDSPRGRQSDEQFF | TRBJ2-1 | TRBV4-1
CASSLPRSGGTIGELFF | TRBJ2-2 | TRBV5-1
CASSQEGGYITDTQYF | TRBJ2-3 | TRBV4-3
CASSEQLNEQFF | TRBJ2-1 | TRBV2
CASSSGTANQPQHF | TRBJ1-5 | TRBV7-9
CASNRANYGYTF | TRBJ1-2 | TRBV28
CATRDSFSGNTIYF | TRBJ1-3 | TRBV6-1
CASSQGAREAFF | TRBJ1-1 | TRBV5-1
CASSLDVEQPQHF | TRBJ1-5 | TRBV7-3
CASRGDRVSADTQYF | TRBJ2-3 | TRBV2
CASSPQGQGLGEQYF | TRBJ2-7 | TRBV18
CASSLGQGGYNEQFF | TRBJ2-1 | TRBV7-7
CASSITGGNSPLHF | TRBJ1-6 | TRBV19
CASRSGFPNQPQHF | TRBJ1-5 | TRBV19
CASSQDAPFLGSRGVETQYF | TRBJ2-5 | TRBV4-2
CASRYGYTF | TRBJ1-2 | TRBV7-9
CASGAAAGNTIYF | TRBJ1-3 | TRBV2
CASSPATNEKLFF | TRBJ1-4 | TRBV4-3
CASSLGGTQRPQHF | TRBJ1-5 | TRBV5-5
CASSSYRGGYGYTF | TRBJ1-2 | TRBV27
CASSLYKRGGENEQFF | TRBJ2-1 | TRBV27